A selection of T cell receptor beta chains follows, all from one sample in a study of blood T cell repertoires in COVID-19. Profiled with immunoSEQ multiplex PCR; TCRdb holds only in-frame clones, not every one. Of roughly 190,000 clones in the sample, around 86% were seen once. Sequencing was done on a sample of PBMCs or T cells enriched from blood (not recorded which). These receptor sequences come from a woman in her thirties or forties in a cohort exposed to, infected with or recovered from COVID-19 (not recorded which). CDR3s leave out the opening cysteine and the closing phenylalanine or tryptophan. The size of a clone is reported for some rows only, either as once, few or many, or as a class for expanded clones.

length,size,V,CDR3
11,.,TRBV5-1,ASSAEITGELF
9,once,TRBV12-3/TRBV12-4,ASQQGYEQY
12,.,TRBV11-2,AVGPGVNTGELF
11,.,TRBV24-1,ATSAAEGYGYT
13,.,TRBV11-2,ASSPELAGYETQY
15,.,TRBV11-2,ASSFGSGGASTDTQY
13,.,TRBV30,AWSSVPEPLNIQY
12,.,TRBV5-1,ASSLEAGSHGYT
12,.,TRBV4-1,ASSPGQTYTEAF
12,.,TRBV27,ASSLGLYNSPLH
13,.,TRBV28,ASSSIQGEGTEAF
13,.,TRBV10-1,ASSEGQGEGYGYT
12,.,TRBV5-4,ASSDTDSNQPQH
14,.,TRBV9,ASSVDAASITDTQY
12,.,TRBV9,ASSGRDRENIQY
15,once,TRBV4-1,ASSQDGVAGGRYGYT
15,.,TRBV3-1/TRBV3-2,ASSQDIAGARNYGYT
12,.,TRBV7-9,ASSGTGPNTEAF
13,few,TRBV5-1,ASSLTPRGEETQY
9,few,TRBV20-1,SALRNTEAF
14,.,TRBV11-2,ASSLVGQGLSYEQY
14,.,TRBV28,ASSHGTGGLNQPQH
13,.,TRBV4-1,ASSQEVQGLTEAF
11,.,TRBV4-1,ASSEQGYTEAF
16,.,TRBV28,ASSPQGYRGEGDTEAF
14,.,TRBV18,ASSPSDRAGDYGYT
11,.,TRBV5-5,ASTRQGADTQY
12,.,TRBV11-2,ASSSKTGPGELF
14,few,TRBV21-1,ASKFSGSYPKNIQY
13,.,TRBV24-1,ATIQREGSSYEQY
11,.,TRBV3-1/TRBV3-2,ASSQGQYYGYT
12,.,TRBV24-1,ATSDSTGHTEAF
14,.,TRBV2,ASSVGAYVSNYGYT
11,.,TRBV9,ASSVIQNSPLH
13,.,TRBV4-2,ASSQPGQGRYGYT
10,.,TRBV6-1,ASMQRSTEAF
15,.,TRBV7-9,ASSFPGQGATNEKLF
13,.,TRBV9,ASSVTGTGGSPLH
11,.,TRBV12-3/TRBV12-4,ASSFVQGTEAF
13,.,TRBV27,ASSLSLWRNNEQF
11,.,TRBV29-1,SVELEDGQPQH
13,once,TRBV28,ASRPGTGGPYEQY
13,.,TRBV9,ASSVGAGDSYEQY
14,.,TRBV15,ATSRAVVSGANVLT
13,.,TRBV11-2,ASSRDRANTGELF
13,.,TRBV6-5,ASTYGRGGPNEQF
12,.,TRBV27,ASSEGLISYEQY
15,.,TRBV28,ASSSQTSVINTGELF
13,.,TRBV19,ASSMQVASGNTIY
10,.,TRBV9,ASSAWENGYT
17,.,TRBV2,ASNLPGQGAKARDSPLH
13,.,TRBV6-1,ASSEYSGEYNEQF
13,.,TRBV5-4,ASSSDRVNTGELF
13,.,TRBV7-8,ASSLAGGSNYGYT
13,.,TRBV11-3,ASSSRQGAYTEAF
12,few,TRBV6-5,ASVGDRFPYEQY
12,.,TRBV29-1,SVADRVNTGELF
11,.,TRBV6-5,ASSLTGMGEQF
12,.,TRBV6-5,ASRLRQGATEAF